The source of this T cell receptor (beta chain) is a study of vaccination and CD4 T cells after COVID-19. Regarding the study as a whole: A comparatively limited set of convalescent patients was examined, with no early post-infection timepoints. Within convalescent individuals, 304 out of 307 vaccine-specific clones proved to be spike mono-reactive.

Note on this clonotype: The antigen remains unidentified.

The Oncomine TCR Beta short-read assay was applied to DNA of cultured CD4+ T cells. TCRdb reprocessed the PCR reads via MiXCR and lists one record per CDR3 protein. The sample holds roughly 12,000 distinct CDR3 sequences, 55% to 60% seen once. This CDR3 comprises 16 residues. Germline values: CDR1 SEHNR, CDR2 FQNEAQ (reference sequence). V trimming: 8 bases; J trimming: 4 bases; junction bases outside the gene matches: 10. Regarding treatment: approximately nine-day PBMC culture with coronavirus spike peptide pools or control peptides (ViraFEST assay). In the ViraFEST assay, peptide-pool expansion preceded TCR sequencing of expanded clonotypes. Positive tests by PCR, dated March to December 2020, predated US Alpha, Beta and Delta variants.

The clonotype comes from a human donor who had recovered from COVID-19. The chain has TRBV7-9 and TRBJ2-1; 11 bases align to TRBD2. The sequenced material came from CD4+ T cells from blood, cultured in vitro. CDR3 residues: CASQNRPSGRYNEQFF. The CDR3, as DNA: TGTGCCAGCCAAAACCGTCCTAGCGGGAGGTACAATGAGCAGTTCTTC.